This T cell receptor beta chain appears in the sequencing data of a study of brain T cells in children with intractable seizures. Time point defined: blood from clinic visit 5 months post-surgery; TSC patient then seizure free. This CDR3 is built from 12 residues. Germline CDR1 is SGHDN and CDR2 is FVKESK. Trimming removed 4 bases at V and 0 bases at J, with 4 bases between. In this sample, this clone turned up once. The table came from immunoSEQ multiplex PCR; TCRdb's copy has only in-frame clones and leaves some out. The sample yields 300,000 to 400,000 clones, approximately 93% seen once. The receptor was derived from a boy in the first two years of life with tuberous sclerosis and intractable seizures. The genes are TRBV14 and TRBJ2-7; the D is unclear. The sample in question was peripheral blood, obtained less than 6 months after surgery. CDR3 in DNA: TGTGCCAGCAGCCCGCCCTCCTACGAGCAGTACTTC. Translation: CASSPPSYEQYF.